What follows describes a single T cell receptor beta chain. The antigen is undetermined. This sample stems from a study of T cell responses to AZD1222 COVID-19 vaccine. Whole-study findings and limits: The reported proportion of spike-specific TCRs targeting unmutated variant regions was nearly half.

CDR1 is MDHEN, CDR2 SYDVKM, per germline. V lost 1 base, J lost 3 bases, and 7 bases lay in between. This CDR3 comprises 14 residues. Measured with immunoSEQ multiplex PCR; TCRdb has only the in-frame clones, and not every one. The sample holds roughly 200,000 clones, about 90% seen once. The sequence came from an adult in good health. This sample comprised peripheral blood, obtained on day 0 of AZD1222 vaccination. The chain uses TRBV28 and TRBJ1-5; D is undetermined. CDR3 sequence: CASSLSWDNQPQHF. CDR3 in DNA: TGTGCCAGCAGTTTATCGTGGGACAATCAGCCCCAGCATTTT.